The entry that follows covers one TCR beta chain sequence. The antigen remains unidentified. The data derive from a study of beta chain features in type 1 diabetes. Study information: All of the samples together had 107,917,701 sorted cells examined. Overall study findings and caveats: Type 1 diabetes patients had fewer VDJ junction insertions and more deletions.

The CDR3 has 16 amino acids. With 1 base clipped from V and 8 bases from J, the junction kept 10 bases outside the gene matches. Germline CDR1 is SGHTA and CDR2 is FQGTGA. Expressed TCRB transcripts were sequenced after all isolated RNA was converted to cDNA. Assay used: immunoSEQ multiplex PCR; TCRdb lists only in-frame clones, some missing. The sample holds around 280,000 clones, 8% seen once. This clonotype was obtained from a woman under 30 in good health. The sequencing input was central memory CD4+ T cells from blood. The chain couples TRBV7-3 to TRBJ2-4, with 8 bases matching TRBD1. CDR3: CASSLRQGASKDIQYF. DNA for the CDR3: TGTGCCAGCAGCTTAAGGCAGGGGGCAAGTAAGGACATTCAGTACTTC.